These 23 T cell receptor beta chains were all obtained from the same sample, sequenced in a study of regulatory T cells in long-lasting Graves disease. The time point denotes: newly diagnosed GD, antithyroid drugs for less than 3 months. RNA from PBMCs was the source of the TCR library. For TCR beta, libraries came from iRepertoire HTBI primers and Arm-PCR of CDR3 regions. TCRdb itself ran the multiplex PCR reads through MiXCR, one entry per CDR3 protein. The repertoire holds under 300,000 distinct CDR3 sequences, with 18% as singletons. The sequenced sample was peripheral blood mononuclear cells (PBMCs), obtained at new diagnosis, from a patient treated with antithyroid drugs. Receptors originate from a female donor with Graves disease.

Many counts were recorded for this clonotype. The junction does not match germline at one end; this may be a read error. The rearrangement links TRBV6-5 to TRBJ2-1; 10 bases line up with TRBD2. Germline V gene data show CDR1 as MNHEY and CDR2 as SVGAGI. This CDR3 has 19 residues. CDR3 loop: CASSYSLAGVTLLVNEQFF. The DNA for the CDR3 is TGTGCCAGCAGCTACTCCCTAGCGGGAGTAACCCTTTTGGTAAATGAGCAGTTCTTC.

This clonotype occurred many times. J is TRBJ2-1 and V is TRBV13; no definite D call. CDR1 and CDR2 from the germline V gene are PRHDT and FYEKMQ (reference sequence). The ends were cut back, 1 base at V and 9 bases at J, with 13 bases in the middle. CDR3 size: 14 residues. CDR3 sequence: CASSLVSGVGEQFF. In DNA form, the CDR3 reads TGTGCCAGCAGCTTAGTGTCAGGAGTGGGTGAGCAGTTCTTC.

This clonotype was seen repeatedly, ten times or more. This rearrangement joins TRBV11-1 to TRBJ2-2, with D tentatively TRBD1 (6 bases). The CDR3 loop spans 15 amino acids. Trimming stripped 5 bases from V and 1 base from J, with 11 bases between. Germline-derived CDR1 and CDR2 are SGHAT and FQDESV (reference sequence). This chain's CDR3 is CASSAWTENTGELFF. In nucleotides, the CDR3 is TGTGCCAGCAGCGCCTGGACAGAGAACACCGGGGAGCTGTTTTTT.

This clonotype appeared many times. CDR3 DNA: TGTGCCACCACCGGGGCAGATACGCAGTATTTT. Translation gives CATTGADTQYF. This sequence joins TRBV28 and TRBJ2-3; a weak D match, TRBD2 (5 bases). Germline loops: CDR1 MDHEN, CDR2 SYDVKM. Between the trimmed V and J ends, which lost 10 bases and 4 bases, there was a span of 9 bases. The CDR3 totals 11 residues.

This clonotype was seen ten or more times. The gene calls are TRBV12-3 or TRBV12-4 and TRBJ2-7; 8 positions agree with TRBD1. The ends lost 4 bases at V and 4 bases at J; junction bases unmatched: 3. The CDR3 loop spans 13 amino acids. CDR3 coding DNA: TGTGCCAGCAGTTACAGGGGGGTATACGAGCAGTACTTC. Translating gives CASSYRGVYEQYF.

This clonotype qualifies as medium-sized (0.01 to 0.1%). The chain links TRBV20-1 to TRBJ2-5; 7 bases agree with TRBD2. Germline V gene data show CDR1 as DFQATT and CDR2 as SNEGSKA (reference sequence). Germline trimming cut 3 bases from V and 5 bases from J; bases unmatched to any gene: 9. CDR3 length: 14 amino acids. DNA for the CDR3: TGCAGTGCTAGGGATGGAGCGGGAAGCGAGACCCAGTACTTC. Amino acid sequence: CSARDGAGSETQYF.

This clonotype came up many times. The chain links TRBV20-1 to TRBJ2-5, with D hard to call. This CDR3 is built from 15 residues. Trimming pared 3 bases from V and 6 bases from J, leaving 20 bases between. Germline V gene data show CDR1 as DFQATT and CDR2 as SNEGSKA (reference sequence). This chain's CDR3 is CSARAVEGPKKTQYF. CDR3 nucleotide sequence: TGCAGTGCTAGGGCGGTAGAAGGACCGAAAAAGACCCAGTACTTC.

For this clonotype: With a much larger clone just one base away, this may be a read error. The rearrangement links TRBV6-1 to TRBJ2-7, with D perhaps TRBD2 (5 bases). The germline gives CDR1 MNHNS, CDR2 SASEGT. CDR3 size: 15 residues. V was pared by 5 bases and J by 4 bases, with 18 bases between. CDR3 in DNA: TGTGCCAGCAGTAATGCCGGGATAGGAGTATACGAGCAGTACTTC. It codes for CASSNAGIGVYEQYF.

This chain connects TRBV6-5 to TRBJ1-1, with no clear D. Trimming shortened V by 2 bases and J by 5 bases, and 15 bases separated the two germline ends. Germline V gene lookup returns CDR1 MNHEY and CDR2 SVGAGI. This CDR3 contains 15 residues. The CDR3 region is CASSYGVKTGTEAFF. Written as DNA, the CDR3 is TGTGCCAGCAGTTACGGGGTCAAGACGGGGACTGAAGCTTTCTTT.

The rearrangement uses TRBV24-1 and TRBJ1-2, with 7 bases lining up with TRBD1. Trimming at V came to 3 bases and at J to 6 bases, leaving 6 bases not matched to a gene. Germline values: CDR1 KGHDR, CDR2 SFDVKD. The CDR3 has 14 residues. The CDR3 sequence is CATSDPLTGNGYTF. In DNA form, the CDR3 reads TGTGCCACCAGTGATCCACTGACAGGGAATGGCTACACCTTC.

This clonotype appeared a single time. The chain employs TRBV12-3 or TRBV12-4 and TRBJ1-5, with D possibly being TRBD1 (5 bases). This CDR3 region has 17 residues. Trimming cost V 2 bases and J 0 bases, with 14 bases left between them. CDR3 residues: CASSLWGDLYSNQPQHF. CDR3 nucleotide sequence: TGTGCCAGCAGTTTATGGGGGGATCTTTATAGCAATCAGCCCCAGCATTTT.

This clonotype was counted at least ten times. This chain uses TRBV11-2 with TRBJ2-7; 11 nucleotides match TRBD2. The CDR3 is 14 amino acids. V shed 2 bases, J shed 5 bases, and the junction held 2 bases outside the gene matches. CDR1 and CDR2 (germline): SGHAT, FQNNGV. This CDR3 is CASSLLAGGDEQYF. CDR3 nucleotides: TGTGCCAGCAGCTTACTAGCGGGAGGTGACGAGCAGTACTTC. Full variable domain (outside the CDR3, taken from reference TRBV11-2 and TRBJ2-7): EAGVAQSPRYKIIEKRQSVAFWCNPISGHATLYWYQQILGQGPKLLIQFQNNGVVDDSQLPKDRFSAERLKGVDSTLKIQPAKLEDSAVYLCASSLLAGGDEQYFGPGTRLTVT.

The V gene is TRBV7-2, the J gene TRBJ2-5, with 8 bases lining up with TRBD1. The CDR3 has 14 residues. CDR1 and CDR2 (germline): SGHTA, FQGNSA. The ends lost 4 bases at V and 4 bases at J; junction bases unmatched: 5. Written as DNA, the CDR3 is TGTGCCAGCAGCTCGCAAGGGACAGGAGAGACCCAGTACTTC. It codes for CASSSQGTGETQYF.

This clonotype was found many times. V is TRBV9 and J is TRBJ2-4; no clear D gene. Trimming took 0 bases from V and 0 from J, leaving 10 bases between them. The CDR3 is 16 amino acids. Germline CDR1 is SGDLS and CDR2 is YYNGEE. The DNA for the CDR3 is TGTGCCAGCAGCGTAGGCGAGCTACTAGCCAAAAACATTCAGTACTTC. It translates to CASSVGELLAKNIQYF.

This clonotype was picked up many times. The gene calls are TRBV19 and TRBJ1-1, with D uncertain. The germline V and J ends were trimmed by 8 bases and 4 bases, with 11 bases remaining between them. This CDR3 spans 12 amino acids. Germline CDR1 and CDR2: LNHDA and SQIVND (reference sequence). The CDR3 loop is CASGEMGTEAFF. The CDR3 DNA is TGTGCCAGTGGGGAGATGGGCACTGAAGCTTTCTTT.

This clonotype was detected many times. The rearrangement joins TRBV19 to TRBJ2-7; D not resolved. V lost 3 bases and J lost 12, with 12 bases in between. Germline values: CDR1 LNHDA, CDR2 SQIVND (reference sequence). This CDR3 has 11 amino acids. The CDR3 reads CASSMSDRLYF. As DNA, the CDR3 is TGTGCCAGTAGTATGAGTGATCGTCTGTACTTC.

Only one count was recorded for this clonotype. A much larger clone sits a single nucleotide away, making a read error possible. The chain has TRBV19 and TRBJ1-2; TRBD1 is a possible D gene (5 bases). Per the germline V gene, CDR1 is LNHDA and CDR2 is SQIVND (reference sequence). The CDR3 is 16 residues long. Trimming stripped 6 bases from V and 4 bases from J, with 21 bases between. For the CDR3, the DNA is TGTGCCAGTAGCGGGGCCAGTTCACTCGGAACCTATGGCTACACCTTC. Encoded protein: CASSGASSLGTYGYTF.

This clonotype was picked up many times. The V call is TRBV12-3 or TRBV12-4, the J call TRBJ2-6; no reliable D call. The V end lost 7 bases, the J end lost 0 bases, and 7 bases lay between the germline ends. This CDR3 comprises 14 residues. This CDR3 is CASTPFSGANVLTF. CDR3 DNA sequence: TGTGCCAGCACCCCTTTCTCTGGGGCCAACGTCCTGACTTTC.

This clonotype was observed a handful of times. The J gene is TRBJ2-5, the V gene TRBV5-1; the D gene could be TRBD1 or TRBD2 (5 bases each). Germline CDR1 and CDR2: SGHRS and YFSETQ. The CDR3 is made up of 16 amino acids. V was shortened by 3 bases and J by 2 bases, with 17 bases between the two germline ends. The CDR3 spells CASSSGLGVFQETQYF. The CDR3 DNA is TGCGCCAGCAGCTCCGGACTGGGGGTCTTTCAAGAGACCCAGTACTTC.

On this clonotype itself: A much larger clone lies a single base off, so this may be a read error. The V call is TRBV6-1, the J call TRBJ1-2, with 7 bases that match TRBD1. Per germline, CDR1 MNHNS and CDR2 SASEGT. With 5 bases clipped from V and 8 bases from J, the junction kept 11 bases outside the gene matches. The CDR3 contains 14 residues. The CDR3 DNA follows: TGTGCCAGCAGTCCGGACAGGATCACATCAGGCTACACCTTC. As protein: CASSPDRITSGYTF.

This clonotype has only a few counts. This chain uses TRBV4-1 with TRBJ2-5; 10 nucleotides match TRBD1. CDR3 length: 15 amino acids. V trimming: 3 bases; J trimming: 4 bases; junction bases outside the gene matches: 5. The germline gives CDR1 MGHRA, CDR2 YSYEKL. The CDR3 coding sequence is TGCGCCAGCAGCCATATGGGGGACAGGGGAGAGACCCAGTACTTC. It specifies CASSHMGDRGETQYF.

About this clonotype itself: With only one base between it and a far larger clone, this is likely a read error. The chain joins TRBV6-8 to TRBJ2-5; no clear D. Germline V gene sequence: CDR1 MNHGY, CDR2 SAAAGT. The CDR3 covers 14 residues. The DNA for the CDR3 is TGCGCCAGCAGTAAGGCGGCAGCCGAAGAGACCCAGTACTTC. Translating gives CASSKAAAEETQYF.

In the case of this clonotype: A read error is possible here, since a much larger clone lies one base away. This chain connects TRBV6-2 or TRBV6-3 to TRBJ1-5; tentative D call: TRBD1 (5 bases). This CDR3 is built from 14 residues. Germline V gives CDR1 MNHEY, CDR2 SVGEGT. The CDR3 is CASSEGTSNQPRHF. The CDR3 DNA sequence: TGTGCCAGCAGTGAAGGGACCTCCAATCAGCCCCGGCATTTT.